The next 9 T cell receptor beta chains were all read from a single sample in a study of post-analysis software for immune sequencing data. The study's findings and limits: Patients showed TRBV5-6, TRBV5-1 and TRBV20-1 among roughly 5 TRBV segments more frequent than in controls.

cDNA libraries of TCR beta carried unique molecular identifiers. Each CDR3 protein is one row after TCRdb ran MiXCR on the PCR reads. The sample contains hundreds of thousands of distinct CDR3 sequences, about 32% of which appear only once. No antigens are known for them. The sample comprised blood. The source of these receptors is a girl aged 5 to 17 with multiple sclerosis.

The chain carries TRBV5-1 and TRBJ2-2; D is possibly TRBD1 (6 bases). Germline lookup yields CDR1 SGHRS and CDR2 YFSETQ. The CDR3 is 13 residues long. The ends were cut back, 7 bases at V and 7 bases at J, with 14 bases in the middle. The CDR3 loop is CASGLGHNGELFF. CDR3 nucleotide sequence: TGCGCCAGCGGATTGGGACACAACGGGGAGCTGTTTTTT. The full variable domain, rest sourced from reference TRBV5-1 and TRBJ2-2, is KAGVTQTPRYLIKTRGQQVTLSCSPISGHRSVSWYQQTPGQGLQFLFEYFSETQRNKGNFPGRFSGRQFSNSRSEMNVSTLELGDSALYLCASGLGHNGELFFGEGSRLTVL.

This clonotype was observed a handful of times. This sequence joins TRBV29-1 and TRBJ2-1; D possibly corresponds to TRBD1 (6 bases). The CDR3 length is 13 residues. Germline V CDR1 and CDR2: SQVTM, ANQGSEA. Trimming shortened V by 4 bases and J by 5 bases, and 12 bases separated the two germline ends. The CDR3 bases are TGCAGCGTTGTGGGGGCTTCCCACAATGAGCAGTTCTTC. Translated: CSVVGASHNEQFF.

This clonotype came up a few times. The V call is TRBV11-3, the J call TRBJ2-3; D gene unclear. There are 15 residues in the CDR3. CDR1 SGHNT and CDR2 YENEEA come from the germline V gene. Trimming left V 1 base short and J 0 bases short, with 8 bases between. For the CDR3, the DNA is TGTGCCAGCAGCTTAGGCGCTCCTAGCACAGATACGCAGTATTTT. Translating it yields CASSLGAPSTDTQYF. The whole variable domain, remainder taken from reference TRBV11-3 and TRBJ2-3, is EAGVVQSPRYKIIEKKQPVAFWCNPISGHNTLYWYLQNLGQGPELLIRYENEEAVDDSQLPKDRFSAERLKGVDSTLKIQPAELGDSAVYLCASSLGAPSTDTQYFGPGTRLTVL.

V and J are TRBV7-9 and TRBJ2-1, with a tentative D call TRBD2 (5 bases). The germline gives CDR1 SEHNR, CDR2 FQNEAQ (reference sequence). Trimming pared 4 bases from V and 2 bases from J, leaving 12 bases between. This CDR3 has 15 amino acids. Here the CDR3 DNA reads TGTGCCAGCAGCTCCGAGCGGCGTCCCTACAATGAGCAGTTCTTC. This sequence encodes CASSSERRPYNEQFF.

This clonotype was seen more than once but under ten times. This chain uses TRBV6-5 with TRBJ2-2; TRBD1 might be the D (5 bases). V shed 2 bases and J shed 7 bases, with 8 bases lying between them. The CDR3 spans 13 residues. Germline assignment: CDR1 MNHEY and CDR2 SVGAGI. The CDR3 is CASSYQGIGELFF. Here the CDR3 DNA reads TGTGCCAGCAGTTACCAGGGAATCGGGGAGCTGTTTTTT.

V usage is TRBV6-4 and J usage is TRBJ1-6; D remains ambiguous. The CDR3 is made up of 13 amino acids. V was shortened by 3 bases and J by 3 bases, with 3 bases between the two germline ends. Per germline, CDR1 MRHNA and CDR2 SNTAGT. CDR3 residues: CASSDHYNSPLHF. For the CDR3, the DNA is TGTGCCAGCAGTGATCACTATAATTCACCCCTCCACTTT.

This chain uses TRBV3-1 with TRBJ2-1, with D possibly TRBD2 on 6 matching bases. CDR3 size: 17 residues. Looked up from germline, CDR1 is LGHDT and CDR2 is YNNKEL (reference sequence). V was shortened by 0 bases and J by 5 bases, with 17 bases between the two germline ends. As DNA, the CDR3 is TGTGCCAGCAGCCAAGAGCGGTCGGAGGGGTTAAACAATGAGCAGTTCTTC. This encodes CASSQERSEGLNNEQFF.

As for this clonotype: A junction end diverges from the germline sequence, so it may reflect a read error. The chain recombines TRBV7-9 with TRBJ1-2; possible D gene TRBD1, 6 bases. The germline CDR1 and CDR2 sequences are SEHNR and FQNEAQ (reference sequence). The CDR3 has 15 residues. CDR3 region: CASSLRDKPNHGYTF. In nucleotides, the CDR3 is TGTGCCAGCAGCTTGAGGGACAAGCCTAACCATGGCTACACCTTC.

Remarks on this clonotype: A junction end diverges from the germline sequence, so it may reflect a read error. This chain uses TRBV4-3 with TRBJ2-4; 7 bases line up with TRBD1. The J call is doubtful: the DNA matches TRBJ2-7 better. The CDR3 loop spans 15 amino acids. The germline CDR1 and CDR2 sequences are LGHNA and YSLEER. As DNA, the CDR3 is TGCGCCAGCAACCAAGTTTTAGGGGGCGCGTACGAGCAGTACTTC. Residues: CASNQVLGGAYEQYF.